Sequencing of this T cell receptor (beta chain) was carried out in a study of graft-versus-host responses after intestinal transplantation. Across the study: All recipients got anti-thymocyte globulin induction, then tacrolimus and steroids for roughly 3 years.

A word on this clone: No antigen is known for it.

The assay was immunoSEQ multiplex PCR, and TCRdb's table has in-frame clones only and misses some. This sample has tens of thousands of clones, with roughly 90% found just once. Findings of the study overall: High graft-versus-host to host-versus-graft clonal ratios were found in allografts of patients who had graft-donor T cell macrochimerism. Early post-transplant HvG declines showed an association with peak circulating GvH clone levels.

Sequencing used unstimulated CD4+ T cells sorted from spleen or lymph node cells, obtained before transplant. The TCR comes from a human donor who was the organ donor for an intestinal transplant.

Here the CDR3 DNA reads TGTGCCAGCAGTGAACAGATATATAGCAATCAGCCCCAGCATTTT. Translating it yields CASSEQIYSNQPQHF. The V and J genes are TRBV6-1 and TRBJ1-5; D is uncertain. Trimming shortened V by 2 bases and J by 0 bases, and 8 bases separated the two germline ends. Germline loops: CDR1 MNHNS, CDR2 SASEGT. This CDR3 spans 15 amino acids.